The 8 T cell receptor beta chains given below trace back to one sample, sequenced in a study of T cells in localized non-small cell lung cancer. The method was immunoSEQ multiplex PCR; TCRdb's version includes in-frame clones alone and lacks a portion of them. Of around 48,000 clones listed, around 77% were seen once; the top ten hold roughly a sixth. Material: peripheral blood, obtained before any cancer treatment. These TCRs come from a man aged 40 to 70 with stage I squamous cell lung carcinoma.

Notes on this clone: Other DNA sequences in the sample encode the same CDR3. This chain links TRBV7-2 with TRBJ1-1; D possibly corresponds to TRBD1 (6 bases). Germline CDR1 SGHTA, CDR2 FQGNSA. The V and J ends lost 0 bases and 5 bases respectively, with 13 bases between them. This CDR3 is 15 amino acids long. The CDR3 loop is CASSLAAGRGTEAFF. DNA for the CDR3: TGTGCCAGCAGCTTAGCGGCAGGGAGGGGGACTGAAGCTTTCTTT.

The chain employs TRBV5-6 and TRBJ1-5; D is perhaps TRBD1 (5 bases). The ends were cut back, 4 bases at V and 0 bases at J, with 11 bases in the middle. This CDR3 has 15 amino acids. Looked up from germline, CDR1 is SGHDT and CDR2 is YYEEEE. In nucleotides, the CDR3 is TGTGCCAGCAGCCGGGGCGGGTATAGCAATCAGCCCCAGCATTTT. This translates into CASSRGGYSNQPQHF.

In its sample, this clone was seen a few times. This chain joins TRBV4-2 and TRBJ1-4; D is unresolved. The germline V gene encodes CDR1 LGHNA and CDR2 YNFKEQ. The CDR3 is made up of 15 amino acids. V lost 0 bases, J lost 4 bases, and 9 bases lay in between. CDR3 amino acids: CASSQDRESNEKLFF. CDR3 coding DNA: TGTGCCAGCAGCCAAGATAGGGAAAGTAATGAAAAACTGTTTTTT.

This clone has a single count. J is TRBJ2-7 and V is TRBV27; 7 nucleotides line up with TRBD1. CDR1 MNHEY and CDR2 SMNVEV come from the germline V gene (reference sequence). J gave up 6 bases and V 5 bases, and 13 bases lay outside the gene matches. The CDR3 length is 15 residues. Here the CDR3 DNA reads TGTGCCAGCAGTCCCCTACAAGGGGGCACGTCCGAGCAGTACTTC. Translated: CASSPLQGGTSEQYF.

The genes are TRBV11-2 and TRBJ2-2; 7 bases match TRBD1. V was clipped by 6 bases and J by 4 bases; unmatched bases: 8. Germline V gene sequence: CDR1 SGHAT, CDR2 FQNNGV. This CDR3 contains 15 residues. This CDR3 is CASRSPGGSTGELFF. The CDR3 region has the DNA TGTGCCAGCAGGTCTCCAGGGGGTAGCACCGGGGAGCTGTTTTTT.

V gene TRBV7-9 combines with J gene TRBJ2-7; the match to TRBD1 covers 7 bases. J lost 6 bases, V lost 0 bases, and 8 bases had no gene match. The CDR3 consists of 15 residues. CDR1 is SEHNR, CDR2 FQNEAQ, per germline (reference sequence). CDR3 region: CASSLADPGQTEQYF. Here the CDR3 DNA reads TGTGCCAGCAGCTTAGCAGACCCGGGACAGACCGAGCAGTACTTC.

The chain carries TRBV7-2 and TRBJ2-2; D remains ambiguous. Germline-derived CDR1 and CDR2 are SGHTA and FQGNSA. V lost 2 bases, J lost 2 bases, and 9 bases lay in between. The CDR3 loop spans 15 amino acids. CDR3 region: CASSLRQSNTGELFF. Here the CDR3 DNA reads TGTGCCAGCAGCTTACGCCAGAGTAACACCGGGGAGCTGTTTTTT.

V and J are TRBV19 and TRBJ1-2, with TRBD1 identical over 7 bases. CDR3 length equals 16 residues. J gave up 2 bases and V 0 bases, and 6 bases lay outside the gene matches. Germline values: CDR1 LNHDA, CDR2 SQIVND (reference sequence). The CDR3 sequence is CASSIDGTAENYGYTF. Written as DNA, the CDR3 is TGTGCCAGTAGTATAGATGGGACAGCCGAAAACTATGGCTACACCTTC.